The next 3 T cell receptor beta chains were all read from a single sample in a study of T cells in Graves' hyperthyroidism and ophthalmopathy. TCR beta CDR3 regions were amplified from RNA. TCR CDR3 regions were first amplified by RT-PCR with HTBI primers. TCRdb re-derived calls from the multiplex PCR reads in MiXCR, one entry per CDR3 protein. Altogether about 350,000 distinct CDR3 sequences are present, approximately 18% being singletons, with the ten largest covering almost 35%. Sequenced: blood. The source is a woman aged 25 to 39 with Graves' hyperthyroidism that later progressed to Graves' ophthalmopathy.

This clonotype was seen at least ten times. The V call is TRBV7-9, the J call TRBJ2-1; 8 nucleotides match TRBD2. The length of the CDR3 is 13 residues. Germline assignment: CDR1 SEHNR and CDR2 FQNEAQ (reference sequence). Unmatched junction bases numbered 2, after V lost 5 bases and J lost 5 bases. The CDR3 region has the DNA TGTGCCAGCAGCGCGGGGGGCGACAATGAGCAGTTCTTC. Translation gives CASSAGGDNEQFF.

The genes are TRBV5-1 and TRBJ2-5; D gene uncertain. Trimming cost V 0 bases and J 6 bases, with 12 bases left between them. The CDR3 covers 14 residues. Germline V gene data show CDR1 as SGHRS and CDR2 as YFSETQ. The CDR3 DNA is TGCGCCAGCAGCTTGGGAGACGGTGGGCAGACCCAGTACTTC. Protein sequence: CASSLGDGGQTQYF.

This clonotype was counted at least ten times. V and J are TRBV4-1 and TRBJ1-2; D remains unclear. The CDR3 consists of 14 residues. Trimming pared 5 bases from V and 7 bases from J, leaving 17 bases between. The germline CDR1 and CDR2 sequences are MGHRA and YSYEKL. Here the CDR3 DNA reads TGCGCCAGCAGCTCCCGGCCTTGGGAGGGTGGCTACACCTTC. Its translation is CASSSRPWEGGYTF.